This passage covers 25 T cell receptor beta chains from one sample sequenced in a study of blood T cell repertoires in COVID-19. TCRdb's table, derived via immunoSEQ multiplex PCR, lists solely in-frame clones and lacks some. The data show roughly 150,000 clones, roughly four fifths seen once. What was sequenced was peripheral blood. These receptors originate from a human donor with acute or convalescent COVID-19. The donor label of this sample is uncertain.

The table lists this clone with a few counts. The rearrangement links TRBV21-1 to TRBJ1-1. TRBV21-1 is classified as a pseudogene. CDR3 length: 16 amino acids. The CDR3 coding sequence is TGTGCCAGCAGCCCGGCGGGCGCACCGATGAACACTGAAGCTTTCTTT. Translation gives CASSPAGAPMNTEAFF.

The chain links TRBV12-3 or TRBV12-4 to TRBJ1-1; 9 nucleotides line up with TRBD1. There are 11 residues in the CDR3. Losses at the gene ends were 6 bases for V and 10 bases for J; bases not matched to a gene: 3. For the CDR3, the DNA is TGTGCCAGCAGCTTGGACAGGGGAGCTTTCTTT. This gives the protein CASSLDRGAFF.

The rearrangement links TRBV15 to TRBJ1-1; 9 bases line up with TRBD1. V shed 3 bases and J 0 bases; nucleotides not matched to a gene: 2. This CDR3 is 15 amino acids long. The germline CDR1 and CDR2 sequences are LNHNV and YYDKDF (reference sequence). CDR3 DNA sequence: TGTGCCACCAGCAGGGGACAGGGAGTGAACACTGAAGCTTTCTTT. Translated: CATSRGQGVNTEAFF.

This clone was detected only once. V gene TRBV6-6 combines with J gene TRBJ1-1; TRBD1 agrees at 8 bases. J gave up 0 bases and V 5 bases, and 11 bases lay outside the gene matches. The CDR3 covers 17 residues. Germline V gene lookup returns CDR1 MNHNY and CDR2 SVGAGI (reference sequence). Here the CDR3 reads CASSRIDRGGLNTEAFF. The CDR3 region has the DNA TGTGCCAGCAGTCGAATTGACAGGGGCGGATTGAACACTGAAGCTTTCTTT.

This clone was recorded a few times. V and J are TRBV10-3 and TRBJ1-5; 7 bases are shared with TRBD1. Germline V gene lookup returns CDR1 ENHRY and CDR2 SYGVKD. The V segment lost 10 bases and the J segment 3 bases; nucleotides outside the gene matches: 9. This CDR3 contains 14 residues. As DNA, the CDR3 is TGTGCCACGTCTCTTGGACAGGACAATCAGCCCCAGCATTTT. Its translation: CATSLGQDNQPQHF.

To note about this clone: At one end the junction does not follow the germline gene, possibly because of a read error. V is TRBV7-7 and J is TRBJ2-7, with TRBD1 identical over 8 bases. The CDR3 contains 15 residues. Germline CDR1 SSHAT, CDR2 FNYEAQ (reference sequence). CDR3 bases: TGTGCTAGCAGCTTAAGGCAGGGGGCTCGGTACGAGCAGTACTTC. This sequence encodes CASSLRQGARYEQYF.

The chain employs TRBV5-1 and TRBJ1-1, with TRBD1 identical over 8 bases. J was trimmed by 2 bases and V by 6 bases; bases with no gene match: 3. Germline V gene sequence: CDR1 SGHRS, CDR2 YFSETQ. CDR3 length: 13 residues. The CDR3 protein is CASTGQGNTEAFF. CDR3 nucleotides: TGCGCCAGCACCGGACAGGGAAACACTGAAGCTTTCTTT.

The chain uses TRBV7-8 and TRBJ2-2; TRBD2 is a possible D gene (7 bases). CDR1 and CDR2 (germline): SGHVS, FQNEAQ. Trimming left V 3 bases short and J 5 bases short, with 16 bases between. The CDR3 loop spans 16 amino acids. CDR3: CASSFGNGGPTGELFF. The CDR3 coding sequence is TGTGCCAGCAGCTTCGGGAACGGGGGGCCGACCGGGGAGCTGTTTTTT.

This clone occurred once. CDR3 sequence reads: CAWSTGRNTEAFF. The DNA of the CDR3 is TGTGCCTGGAGTACGGGGAGGAACACTGAAGCTTTCTTT. The chain carries TRBV30 and TRBJ1-1; D not certain. In germline, CDR1 is GTSNPN, CDR2 SVGIG (reference sequence). The V and J ends lost 2 bases and 1 base respectively, with 8 bases between them. The length of the CDR3 is 13 residues.

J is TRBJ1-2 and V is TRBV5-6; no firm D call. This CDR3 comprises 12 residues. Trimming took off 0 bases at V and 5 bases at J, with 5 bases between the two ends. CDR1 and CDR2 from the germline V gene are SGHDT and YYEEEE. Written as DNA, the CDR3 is TGTGCCAGCAGCTTGGTCAGTTATGGCTACACCTTC. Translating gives CASSLVSYGYTF.

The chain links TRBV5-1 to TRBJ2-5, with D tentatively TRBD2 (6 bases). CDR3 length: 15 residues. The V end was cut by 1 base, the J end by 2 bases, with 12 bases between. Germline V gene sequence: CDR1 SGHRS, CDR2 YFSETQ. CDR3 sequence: CASSLPRGDQETQYF. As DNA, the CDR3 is TGCGCCAGCAGCTTGCCTCGCGGGGATCAAGAGACCCAGTACTTC.

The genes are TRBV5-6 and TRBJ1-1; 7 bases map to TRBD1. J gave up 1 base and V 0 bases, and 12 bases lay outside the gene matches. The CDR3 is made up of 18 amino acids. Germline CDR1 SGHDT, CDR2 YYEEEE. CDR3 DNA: TGTGCCAGCAGCTTGGCCGGCGGGCAGGGGGTATGGAACACTGAAGCTTTCTTT. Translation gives CASSLAGGQGVWNTEAFF.

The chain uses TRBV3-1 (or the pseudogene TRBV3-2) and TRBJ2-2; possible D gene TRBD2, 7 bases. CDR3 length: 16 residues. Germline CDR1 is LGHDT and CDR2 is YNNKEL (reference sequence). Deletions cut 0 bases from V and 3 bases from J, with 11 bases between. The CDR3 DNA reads TGTGCCAGCAGCCAAGATGGGGGGGGGCACACCGGGGAGCTGTTTTTT. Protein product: CASSQDGGGHTGELFF.

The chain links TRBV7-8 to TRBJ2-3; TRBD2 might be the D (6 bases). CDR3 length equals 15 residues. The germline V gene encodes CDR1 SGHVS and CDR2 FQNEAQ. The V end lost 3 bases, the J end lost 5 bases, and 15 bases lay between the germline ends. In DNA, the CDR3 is TGTGCCAGCAGCTTTACGGAGGGCGGAGGAGATACGCAGTATTTT. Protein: CASSFTEGGGDTQYF.

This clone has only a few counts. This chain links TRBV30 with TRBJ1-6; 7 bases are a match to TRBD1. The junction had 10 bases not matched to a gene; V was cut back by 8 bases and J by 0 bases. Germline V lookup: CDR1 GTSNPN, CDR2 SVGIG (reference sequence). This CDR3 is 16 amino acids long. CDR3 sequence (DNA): TGTGCCGGGCAACAGGGGCAAAGCTCCTATAATTCACCCCTCCACTTT. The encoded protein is CAGQQGQSSYNSPLHF.

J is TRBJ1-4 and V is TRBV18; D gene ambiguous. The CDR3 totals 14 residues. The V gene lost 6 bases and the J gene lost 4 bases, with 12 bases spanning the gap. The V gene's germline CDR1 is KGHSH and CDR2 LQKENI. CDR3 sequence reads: CASSEGLVNEKLFF. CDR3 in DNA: TGTGCCAGCTCGGAGGGTCTAGTTAATGAAAAACTGTTTTTT.

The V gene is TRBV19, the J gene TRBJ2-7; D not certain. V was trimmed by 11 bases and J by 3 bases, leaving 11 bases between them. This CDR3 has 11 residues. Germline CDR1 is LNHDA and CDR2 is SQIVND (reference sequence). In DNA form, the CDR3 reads TGTGCCGGCCCACGGGTCTACGAGCAGTACTTC. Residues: CAGPRVYEQYF.

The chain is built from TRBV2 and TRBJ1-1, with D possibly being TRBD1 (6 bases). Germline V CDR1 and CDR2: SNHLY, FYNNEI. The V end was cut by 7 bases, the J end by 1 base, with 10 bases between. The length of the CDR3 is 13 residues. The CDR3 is CASTGRGNTEAFF. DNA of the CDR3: TGTGCCAGCACCGGCAGGGGGAACACTGAAGCTTTCTTT.

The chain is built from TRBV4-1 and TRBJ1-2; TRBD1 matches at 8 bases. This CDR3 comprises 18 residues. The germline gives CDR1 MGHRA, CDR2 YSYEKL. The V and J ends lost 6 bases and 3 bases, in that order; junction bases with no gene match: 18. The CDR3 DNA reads TGCGCCAGCAGTAGTAGGACTATTCCAGGGGGCAAGGACTATGGCTACACCTTC. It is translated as CASSSRTIPGGKDYGYTF.

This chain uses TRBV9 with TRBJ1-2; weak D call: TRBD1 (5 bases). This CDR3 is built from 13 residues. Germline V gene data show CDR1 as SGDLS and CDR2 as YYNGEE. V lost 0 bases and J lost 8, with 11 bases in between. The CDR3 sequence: CASSVGGRAGYTF. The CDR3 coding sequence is TGTGCCAGCAGCGTAGGAGGCAGGGCGGGCTACACCTTC.

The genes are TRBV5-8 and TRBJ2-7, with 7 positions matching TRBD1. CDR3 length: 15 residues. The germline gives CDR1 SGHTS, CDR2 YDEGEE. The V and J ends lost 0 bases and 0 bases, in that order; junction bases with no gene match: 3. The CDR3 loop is CASSLGTGLSYEQYF. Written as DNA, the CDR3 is TGTGCCAGCAGCTTGGGGACAGGACTCTCCTACGAGCAGTACTTC.

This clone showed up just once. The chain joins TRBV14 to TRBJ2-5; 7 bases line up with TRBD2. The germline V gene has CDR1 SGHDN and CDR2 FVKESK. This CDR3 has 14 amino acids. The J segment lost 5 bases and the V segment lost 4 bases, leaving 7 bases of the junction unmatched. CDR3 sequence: CASSRSGREETQYF. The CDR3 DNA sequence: TGTGCCAGCAGCCGTTCCGGGCGGGAGGAGACCCAGTACTTC. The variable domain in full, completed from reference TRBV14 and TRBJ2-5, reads EAGVTQFPSHSVIEKGQTVTLRCDPISGHDNLYWYRRVMGKEIKFLLHFVKESKQDESGMPNNRFLAERTGGTYSTLKVQPAELEDSGVYFCASSRSGREETQYFGPGTRLLVL.

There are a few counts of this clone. For the CDR3, the DNA is TGTGCCATCACCGCCGACATAGAGTATGGCTACACCTTC. It encodes CAITADIEYGYTF. The chain recombines TRBV10-3 with TRBJ1-2; unclear D gene. With 7 bases removed from V and 5 bases from J, the gap between germline ends came to 14 bases. This CDR3 comprises 13 residues. CDR1 and CDR2 from the germline V gene are ENHRY and SYGVKD.

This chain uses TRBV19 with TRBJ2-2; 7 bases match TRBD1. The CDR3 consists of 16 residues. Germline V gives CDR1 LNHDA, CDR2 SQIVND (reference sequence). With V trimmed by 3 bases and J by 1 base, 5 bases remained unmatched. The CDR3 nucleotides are TGTGCCAGTAGTATGCTCCGGGACAGGAACACCGGGGAGCTGTTTTTT. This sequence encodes CASSMLRDRNTGELFF.

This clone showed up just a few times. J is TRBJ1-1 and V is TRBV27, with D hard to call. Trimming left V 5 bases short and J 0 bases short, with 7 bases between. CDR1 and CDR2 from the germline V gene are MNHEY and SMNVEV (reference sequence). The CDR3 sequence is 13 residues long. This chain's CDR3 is CASSKTVNTEAFF. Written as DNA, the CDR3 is TGTGCCAGCAGTAAAACGGTGAACACTGAAGCTTTCTTT.